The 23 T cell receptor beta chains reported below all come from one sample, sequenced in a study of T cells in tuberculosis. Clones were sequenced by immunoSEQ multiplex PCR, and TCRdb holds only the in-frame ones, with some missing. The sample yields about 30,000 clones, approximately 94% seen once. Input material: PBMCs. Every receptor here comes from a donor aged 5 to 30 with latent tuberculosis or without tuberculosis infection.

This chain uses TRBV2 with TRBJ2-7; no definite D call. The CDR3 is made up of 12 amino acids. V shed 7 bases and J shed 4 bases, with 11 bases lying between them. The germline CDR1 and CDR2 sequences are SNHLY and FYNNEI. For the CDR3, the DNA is TGTGCCAGCAAAGGAGCGCGTTACGAGCAGTACTTC. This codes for CASKGARYEQYF. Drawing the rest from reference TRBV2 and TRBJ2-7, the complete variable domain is EPEVTQTPSHQVTQMGQEVILRCVPISNHLYFYWYRQILGQKVEFLVSFYNNEISEKSEIFDDQFSVERPDGSNFTLKIRSTKLEDSAMYFCASKGARYEQYFGPGTRLTVT.

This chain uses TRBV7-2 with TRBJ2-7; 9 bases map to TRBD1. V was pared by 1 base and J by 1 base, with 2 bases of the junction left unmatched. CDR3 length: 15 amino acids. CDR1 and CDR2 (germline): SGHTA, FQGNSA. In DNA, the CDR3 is TGTGCCAGCAGCTTAGTAGGACAGGGGTCCTACGAGCAGTACTTC. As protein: CASSLVGQGSYEQYF.

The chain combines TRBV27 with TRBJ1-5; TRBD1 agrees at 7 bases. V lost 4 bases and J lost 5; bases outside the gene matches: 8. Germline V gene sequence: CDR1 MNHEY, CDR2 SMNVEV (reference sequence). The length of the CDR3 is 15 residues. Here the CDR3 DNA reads TGTGCCAGCAGTTCCCGGACAGGAAGCCATCAGCCCCAGCATTTT. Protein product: CASSSRTGSHQPQHF.

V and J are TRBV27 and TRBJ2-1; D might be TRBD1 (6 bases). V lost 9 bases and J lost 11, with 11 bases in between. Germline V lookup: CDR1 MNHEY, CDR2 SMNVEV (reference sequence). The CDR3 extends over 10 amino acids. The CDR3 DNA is TGTGCCAGTTCCGGGACACAGCAGTTCTTC. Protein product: CASSGTQQFF.

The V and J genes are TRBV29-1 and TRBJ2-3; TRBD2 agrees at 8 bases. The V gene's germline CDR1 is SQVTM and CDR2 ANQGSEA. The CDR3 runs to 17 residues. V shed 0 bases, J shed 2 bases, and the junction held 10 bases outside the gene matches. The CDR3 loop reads CSVEESRVAGHTDTQYF. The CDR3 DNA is TGCAGCGTTGAAGAATCCCGAGTAGCGGGGCACACAGATACGCAGTATTTT.

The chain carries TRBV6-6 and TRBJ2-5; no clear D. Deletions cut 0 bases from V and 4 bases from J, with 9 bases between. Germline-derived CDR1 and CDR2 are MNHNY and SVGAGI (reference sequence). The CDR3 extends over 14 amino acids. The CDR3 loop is CASSYSNRRETQYF. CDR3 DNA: TGTGCCAGCAGTTACTCAAACAGACGAGAGACCCAGTACTTC.

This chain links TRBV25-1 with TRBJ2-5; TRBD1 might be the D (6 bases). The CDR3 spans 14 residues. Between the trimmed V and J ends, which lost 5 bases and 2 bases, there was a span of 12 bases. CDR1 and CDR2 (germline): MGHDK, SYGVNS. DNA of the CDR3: TGTGCCAGCAGTCTCCACAGGGATCAAGAGACCCAGTACTTC. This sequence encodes CASSLHRDQETQYF.

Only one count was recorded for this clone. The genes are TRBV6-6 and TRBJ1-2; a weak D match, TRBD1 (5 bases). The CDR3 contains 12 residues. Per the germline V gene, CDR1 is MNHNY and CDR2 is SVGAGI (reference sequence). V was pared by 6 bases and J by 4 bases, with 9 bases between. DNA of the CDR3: TGTGCCAGCAGGGGGCGGATCTATGGCTACACCTTC. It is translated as CASRGRIYGYTF.

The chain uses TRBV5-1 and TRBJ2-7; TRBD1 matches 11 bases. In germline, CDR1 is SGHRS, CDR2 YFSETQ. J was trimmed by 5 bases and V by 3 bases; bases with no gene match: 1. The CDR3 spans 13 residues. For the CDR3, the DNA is TGCGCCAGCAGCTCGGGACAGGGGGACGAGCAGTACTTC. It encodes CASSSGQGDEQYF.

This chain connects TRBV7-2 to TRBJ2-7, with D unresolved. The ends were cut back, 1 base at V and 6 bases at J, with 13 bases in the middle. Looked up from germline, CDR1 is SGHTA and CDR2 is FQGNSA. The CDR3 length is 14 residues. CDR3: CASSLVVSVAEQYF. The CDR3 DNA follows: TGTGCCAGCAGCTTAGTTGTTTCGGTAGCCGAGCAGTACTTC.

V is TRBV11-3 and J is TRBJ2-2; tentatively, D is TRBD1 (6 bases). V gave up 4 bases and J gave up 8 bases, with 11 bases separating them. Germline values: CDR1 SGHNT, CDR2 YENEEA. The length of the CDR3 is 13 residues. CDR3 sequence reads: CASSYNRDGELFF. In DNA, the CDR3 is TGTGCCAGCAGCTATAACAGGGATGGGGAGCTGTTTTTT.

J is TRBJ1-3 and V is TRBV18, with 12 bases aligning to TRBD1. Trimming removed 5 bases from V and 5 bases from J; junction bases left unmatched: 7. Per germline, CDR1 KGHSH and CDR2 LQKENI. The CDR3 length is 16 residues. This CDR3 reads CASSDRDRGRRNTIYF. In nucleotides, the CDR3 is TGTGCCAGCTCAGACCGGGACAGGGGGCGCAGAAACACCATATATTTT.

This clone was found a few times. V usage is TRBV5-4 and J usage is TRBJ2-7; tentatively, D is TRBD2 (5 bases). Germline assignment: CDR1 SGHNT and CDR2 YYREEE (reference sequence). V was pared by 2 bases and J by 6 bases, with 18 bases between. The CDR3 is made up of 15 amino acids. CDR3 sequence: CASSFALDLAFEQYF. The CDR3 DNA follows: TGTGCCAGCAGCTTCGCCTTGGACTTGGCCTTCGAGCAGTACTTC.

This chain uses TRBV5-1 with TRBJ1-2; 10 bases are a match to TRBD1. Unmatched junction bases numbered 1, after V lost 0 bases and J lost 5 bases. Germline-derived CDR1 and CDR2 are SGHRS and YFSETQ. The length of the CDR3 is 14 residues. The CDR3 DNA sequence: TGCGCCAGCAGCTTGGGGACAGGGGGGTATGGCTACACCTTC. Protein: CASSLGTGGYGYTF.

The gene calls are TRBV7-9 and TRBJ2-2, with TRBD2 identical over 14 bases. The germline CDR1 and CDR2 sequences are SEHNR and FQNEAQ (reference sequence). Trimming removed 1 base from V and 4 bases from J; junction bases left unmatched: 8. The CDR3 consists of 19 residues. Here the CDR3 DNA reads TGTGCCAGCAGCTTAGGCTGGGGACTAGCGGGAGTGCGCACCGGGGAGCTGTTTTTT. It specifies CASSLGWGLAGVRTGELFF. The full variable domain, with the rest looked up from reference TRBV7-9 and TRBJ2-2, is DTGVSQNPRHKITKRGQNVTFRCDPISEHNRLYWYRQTLGQGPEFLTYFQNEAQLEKSRLLSDRFSAERPKGSFSTLEIQRTEQGDSAMYLCASSLGWGLAGVRTGELFFGEGSRLTVL.

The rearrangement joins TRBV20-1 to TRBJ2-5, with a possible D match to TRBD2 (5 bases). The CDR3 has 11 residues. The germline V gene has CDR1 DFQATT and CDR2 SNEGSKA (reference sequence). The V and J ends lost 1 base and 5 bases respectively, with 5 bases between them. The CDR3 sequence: CSARAGETQYF. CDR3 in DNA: TGCAGTGCTAGAGCGGGGGAGACCCAGTACTTC.

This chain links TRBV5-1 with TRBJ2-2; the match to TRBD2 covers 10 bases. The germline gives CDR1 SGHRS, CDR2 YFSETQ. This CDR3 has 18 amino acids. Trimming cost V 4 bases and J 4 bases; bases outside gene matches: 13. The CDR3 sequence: CASSNRTSGLLATGELFF. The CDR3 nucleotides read TGCGCCAGCAGCAACAGGACTAGCGGTTTACTTGCCACCGGGGAGCTGTTTTTT.

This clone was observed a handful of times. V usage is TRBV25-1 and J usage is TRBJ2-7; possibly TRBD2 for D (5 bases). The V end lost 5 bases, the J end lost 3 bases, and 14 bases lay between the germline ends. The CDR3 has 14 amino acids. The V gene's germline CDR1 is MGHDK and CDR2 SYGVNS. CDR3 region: CASSRTSIGYEQYF. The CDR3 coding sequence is TGTGCCAGCAGTAGAACTAGTATCGGCTACGAGCAGTACTTC.

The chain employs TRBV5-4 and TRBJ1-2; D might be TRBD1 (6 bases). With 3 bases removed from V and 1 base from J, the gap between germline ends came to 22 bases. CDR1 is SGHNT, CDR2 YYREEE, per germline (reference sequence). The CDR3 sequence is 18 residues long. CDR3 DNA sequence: TGTGCCAGCAGCTCCCCCTTTCTTTCCCGGACAGTTAACTATGGCTACACCTTC. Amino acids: CASSSPFLSRTVNYGYTF. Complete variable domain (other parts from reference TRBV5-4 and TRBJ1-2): ETGVTQSPTHLIKTRGQQVTLRCSSQSGHNTVSWYQQALGQGPQFIFQYYREEENGRGNFPPRFSGLQFPNYSSELNVNALELDDSALYLCASSSPFLSRTVNYGYTFGSGTRLTVV.

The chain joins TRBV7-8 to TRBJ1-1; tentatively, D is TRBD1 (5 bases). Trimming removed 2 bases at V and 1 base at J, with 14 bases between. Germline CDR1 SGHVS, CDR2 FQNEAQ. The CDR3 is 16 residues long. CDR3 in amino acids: CASSLSRGTRNTEAFF. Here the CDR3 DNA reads TGTGCCAGCAGCTTATCTAGGGGAACAAGGAACACTGAAGCTTTCTTT. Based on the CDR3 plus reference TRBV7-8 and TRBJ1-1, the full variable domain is GAGVSQSPRYKVAKRGQDVALRCDPISGHVSLFWYQQALGQGPEFLTYFQNEAQLDKSGLPSDRFFAERPEGSVSTLKIQRTQQEDSAVYLCASSLSRGTRNTEAFFGQGTRLTVV.

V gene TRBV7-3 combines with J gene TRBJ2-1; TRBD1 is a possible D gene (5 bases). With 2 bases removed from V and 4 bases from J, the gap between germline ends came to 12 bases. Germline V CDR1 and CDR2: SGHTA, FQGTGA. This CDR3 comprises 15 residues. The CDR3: CASSLYWGSYNEQFF. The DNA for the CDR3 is TGTGCCAGCAGCTTATACTGGGGCAGTTACAATGAGCAGTTCTTC.

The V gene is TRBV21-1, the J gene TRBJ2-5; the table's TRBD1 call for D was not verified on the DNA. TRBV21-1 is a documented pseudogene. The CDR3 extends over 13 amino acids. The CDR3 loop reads CASGPGQGTTQYF. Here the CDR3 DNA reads TGTGCCAGCGGGCCGGGACAGGGTACCACCCAGTACTTC.

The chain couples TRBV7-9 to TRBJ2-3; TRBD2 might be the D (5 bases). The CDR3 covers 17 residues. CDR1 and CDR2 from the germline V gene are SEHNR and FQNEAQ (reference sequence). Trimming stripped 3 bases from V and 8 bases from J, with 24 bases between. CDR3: CASSFKEAEPWYGTQYF. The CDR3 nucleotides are TGTGCCAGCAGCTTTAAGGAGGCGGAACCTTGGTACGGTACGCAGTATTTT.